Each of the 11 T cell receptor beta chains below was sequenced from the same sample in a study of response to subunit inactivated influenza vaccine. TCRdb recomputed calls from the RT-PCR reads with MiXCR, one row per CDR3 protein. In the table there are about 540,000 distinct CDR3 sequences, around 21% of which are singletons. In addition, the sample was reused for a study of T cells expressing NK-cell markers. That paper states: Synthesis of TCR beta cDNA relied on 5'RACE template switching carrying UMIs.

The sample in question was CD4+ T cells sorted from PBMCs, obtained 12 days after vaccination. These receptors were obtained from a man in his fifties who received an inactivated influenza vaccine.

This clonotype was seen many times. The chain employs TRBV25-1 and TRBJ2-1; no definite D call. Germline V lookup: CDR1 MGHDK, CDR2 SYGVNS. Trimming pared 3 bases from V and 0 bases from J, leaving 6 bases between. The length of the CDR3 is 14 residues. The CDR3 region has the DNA TGTGCCAGCAGTGATGGCAGCTCCTACAATGAGCAGTTCTTC. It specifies CASSDGSSYNEQFF. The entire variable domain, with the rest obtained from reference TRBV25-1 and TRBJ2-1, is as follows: EADIYQTPRYLVIGTGKKITLECSQTMGHDKMYWYQQDPGMELHLIHYSYGVNSTEKGDLSSESTVSRIRTEHFPLTLESARPSHTSQYLCASSDGSSYNEQFFGPGTRLTVL.

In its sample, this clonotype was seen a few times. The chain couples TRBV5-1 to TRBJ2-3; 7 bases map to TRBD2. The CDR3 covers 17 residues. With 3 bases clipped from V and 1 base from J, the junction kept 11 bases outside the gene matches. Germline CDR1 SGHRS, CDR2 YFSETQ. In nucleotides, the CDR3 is TGCGCCAGCAGCTCCCTACTTGGCGGGAGCGGCACAGATACGCAGTATTTT. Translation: CASSSLLGGSGTDTQYF.

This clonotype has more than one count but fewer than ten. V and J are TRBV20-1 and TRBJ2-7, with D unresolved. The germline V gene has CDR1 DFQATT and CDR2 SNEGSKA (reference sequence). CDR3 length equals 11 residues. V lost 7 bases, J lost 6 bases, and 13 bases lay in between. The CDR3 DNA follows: TGCAGTGGACTCAGTCGGTTCGAGCAGTACTTC. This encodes CSGLSRFEQYF.

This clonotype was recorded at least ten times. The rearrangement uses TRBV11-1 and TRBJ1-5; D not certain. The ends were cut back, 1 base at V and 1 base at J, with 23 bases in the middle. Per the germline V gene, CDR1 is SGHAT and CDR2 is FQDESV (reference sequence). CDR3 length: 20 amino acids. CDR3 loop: CASSLGDPVWESLSNQPQHF. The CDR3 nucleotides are TGTGCCAGCAGCTTAGGGGATCCGGTCTGGGAAAGTTTAAGCAATCAGCCCCAGCATTTT. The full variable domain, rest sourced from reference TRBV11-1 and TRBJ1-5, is EAEVAQSPRYKITEKSQAVAFWCDPISGHATLYWYRQILGQGPELLVQFQDESVVDDSQLPKDRFSAERLKGVDSTLKIQPAELGDSAMYLCASSLGDPVWESLSNQPQHFGDGTRLSIL.

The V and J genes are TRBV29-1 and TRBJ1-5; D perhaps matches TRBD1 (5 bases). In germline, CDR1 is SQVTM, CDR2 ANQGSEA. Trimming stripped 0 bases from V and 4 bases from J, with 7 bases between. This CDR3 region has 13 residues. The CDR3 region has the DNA TGCAGCGTTGAAGAGGACATGAATCAGCCCCAGCATTTT. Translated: CSVEEDMNQPQHF.

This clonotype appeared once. Here the CDR3 DNA reads TGTGCCAGCAGCCAACTATGGCTAGCGGGACCGGCCGGGGAGCTGTTTTTT. It specifies CASSQLWLAGPAGELFF. The V gene is TRBV3-1, the J gene TRBJ2-2, with TRBD2 matching over 9 bases. CDR1 is LGHDT and CDR2 is YNNKEL in the germline V gene (reference sequence). CDR3 length equals 17 residues. Trimming removed 2 bases from V and 6 bases from J; junction bases left unmatched: 10.

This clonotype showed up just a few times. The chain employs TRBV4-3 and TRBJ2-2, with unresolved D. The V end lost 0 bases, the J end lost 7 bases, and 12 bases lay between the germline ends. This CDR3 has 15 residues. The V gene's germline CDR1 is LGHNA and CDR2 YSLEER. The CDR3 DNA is TGCGCCAGCAGCCAAGATTGGCCGAGACTCGGGGAGCTGTTTTTT. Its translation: CASSQDWPRLGELFF.

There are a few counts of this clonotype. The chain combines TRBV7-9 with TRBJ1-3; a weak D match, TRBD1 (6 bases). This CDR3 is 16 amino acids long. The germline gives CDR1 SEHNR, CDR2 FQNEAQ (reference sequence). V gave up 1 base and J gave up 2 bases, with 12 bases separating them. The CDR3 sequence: CASSLEFNRAGNTIYF. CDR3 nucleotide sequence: TGTGCCAGCAGCTTAGAGTTTAACAGGGCTGGAAACACCATATATTTT.

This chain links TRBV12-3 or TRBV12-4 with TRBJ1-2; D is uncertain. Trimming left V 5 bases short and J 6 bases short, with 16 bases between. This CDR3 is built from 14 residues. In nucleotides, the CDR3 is TGTGCCAGCAGTCTCGGGTTCTCGGCTCATGGCTACACCTTC. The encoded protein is CASSLGFSAHGYTF.

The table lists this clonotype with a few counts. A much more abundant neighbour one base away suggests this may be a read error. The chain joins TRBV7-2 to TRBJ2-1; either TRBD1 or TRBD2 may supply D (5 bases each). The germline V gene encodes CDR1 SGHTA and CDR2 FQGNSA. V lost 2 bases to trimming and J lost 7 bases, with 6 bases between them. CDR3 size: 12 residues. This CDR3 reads CASSLWGNEQFF. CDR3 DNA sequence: TGTGCCAGCAGCTTATGGGGGAATGAGCAGTTCTTC.

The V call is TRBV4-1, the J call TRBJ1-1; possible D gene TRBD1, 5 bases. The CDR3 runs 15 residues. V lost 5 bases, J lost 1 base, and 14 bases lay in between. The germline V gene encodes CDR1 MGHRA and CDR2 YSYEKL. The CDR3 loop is CASSLLPTGNTEAFF. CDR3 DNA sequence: TGCGCCAGCAGCTTACTCCCTACAGGGAACACTGAAGCTTTCTTT.